Many counts were recorded for the clone carrying this T cell receptor (beta chain). This sample was taken from a study of T cells in Graves' hyperthyroidism and ophthalmopathy. CDR3 length: 15 amino acids. Trimming pared 6 bases from V and 0 bases from J, leaving 14 bases between. Authors of the study amplified TCR beta CDR3 regions from RNA transcripts. Initially, a first-round RT-PCR of the TCR CDR3 employed the HTBI primer set. TCRdb independently ran MiXCR on the multiplex PCR reads; one entry per CDR3 protein. The sample includes around 250,000 distinct CDR3 sequences, roughly 14% seen only once; the top ten take less than 15%.

The material sequenced was blood. The source is a middle-aged woman with Graves' hyperthyroidism that later progressed to Graves' ophthalmopathy. This rearrangement joins TRBV12-3 or TRBV12-4 to TRBJ1-1, with D possibly matching TRBD1 (6 bases). The CDR3, as DNA: TGTGCCAGCAGAAGACAGGTAAACCTGAACACTGAAGCTTTCTTT. It is translated as CASRRQVNLNTEAFF.